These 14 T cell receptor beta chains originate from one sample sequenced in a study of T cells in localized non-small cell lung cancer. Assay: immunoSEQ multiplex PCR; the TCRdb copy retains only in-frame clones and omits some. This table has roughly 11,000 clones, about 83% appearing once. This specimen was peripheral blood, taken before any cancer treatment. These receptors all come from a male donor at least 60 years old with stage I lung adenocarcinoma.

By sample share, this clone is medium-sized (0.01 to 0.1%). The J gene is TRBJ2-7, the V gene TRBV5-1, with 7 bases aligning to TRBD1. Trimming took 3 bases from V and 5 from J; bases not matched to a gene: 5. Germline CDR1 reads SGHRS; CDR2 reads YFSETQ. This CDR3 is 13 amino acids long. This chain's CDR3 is CASSSTGSNEQYF. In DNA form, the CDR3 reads TGCGCCAGCAGCTCGACAGGGAGTAACGAGCAGTACTTC.

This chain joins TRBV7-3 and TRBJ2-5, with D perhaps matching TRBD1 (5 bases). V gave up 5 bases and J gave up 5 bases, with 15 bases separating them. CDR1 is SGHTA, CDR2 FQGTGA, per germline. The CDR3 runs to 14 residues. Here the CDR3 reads CASSPQGFGETQYF. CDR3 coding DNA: TGTGCCAGCAGCCCCCAGGGTTTCGGGGAGACCCAGTACTTC.

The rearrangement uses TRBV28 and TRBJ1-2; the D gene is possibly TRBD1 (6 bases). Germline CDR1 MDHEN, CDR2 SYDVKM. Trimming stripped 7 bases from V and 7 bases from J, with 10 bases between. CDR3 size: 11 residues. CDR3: CASKKGVGYTF. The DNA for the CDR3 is TGTGCCAGCAAGAAGGGGGTTGGCTACACCTTC.

The CDR3: CASSLYMHFQETQYF. The CDR3, as DNA: TGTGCCAGCAGTTTATATATGCATTTTCAAGAGACCCAGTACTTC. The genes are TRBV27 and TRBJ2-5; no reliable D call. V was shortened by 1 base and J by 2 bases, with 11 bases between the two germline ends. Germline V CDR1 and CDR2: MNHEY, SMNVEV (reference sequence). CDR3 length: 15 amino acids.

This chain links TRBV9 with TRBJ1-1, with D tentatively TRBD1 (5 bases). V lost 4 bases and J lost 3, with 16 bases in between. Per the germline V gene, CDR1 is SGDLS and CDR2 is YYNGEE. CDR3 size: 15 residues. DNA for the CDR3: TGTGCCAGCAGCCCGAATCCCTGGGGCGACACTGAAGCTTTCTTT. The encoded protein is CASSPNPWGDTEAFF.

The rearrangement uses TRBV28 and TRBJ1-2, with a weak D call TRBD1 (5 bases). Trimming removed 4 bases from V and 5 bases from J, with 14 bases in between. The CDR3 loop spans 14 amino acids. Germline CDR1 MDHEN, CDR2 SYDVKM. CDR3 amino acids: CASSSSLGQYGYTF. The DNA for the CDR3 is TGTGCCAGCAGTTCCAGTTTGGGGCAATATGGCTACACCTTC.

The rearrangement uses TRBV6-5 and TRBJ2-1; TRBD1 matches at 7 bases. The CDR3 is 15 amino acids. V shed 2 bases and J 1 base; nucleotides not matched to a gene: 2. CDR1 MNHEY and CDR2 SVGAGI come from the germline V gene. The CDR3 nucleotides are TGTGCCAGCAGTTACCTGACAGGGTCCTACAATGAGCAGTTCTTC. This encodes CASSYLTGSYNEQFF.

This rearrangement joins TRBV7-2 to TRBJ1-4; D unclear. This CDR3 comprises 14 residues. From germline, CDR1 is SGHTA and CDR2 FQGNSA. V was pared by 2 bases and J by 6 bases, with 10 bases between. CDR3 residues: CASSLRTGDEKLFF. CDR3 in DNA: TGTGCCAGCAGCTTAAGAACGGGTGATGAAAAACTGTTTTTT.

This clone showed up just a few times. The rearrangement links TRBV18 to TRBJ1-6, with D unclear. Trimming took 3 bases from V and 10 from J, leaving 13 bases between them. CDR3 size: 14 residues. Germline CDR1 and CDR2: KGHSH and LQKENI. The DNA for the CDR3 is TGTGCCAGCTCACCCGGACTCGAACAATCACCCCTCCACTTT. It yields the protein CASSPGLEQSPLHF.

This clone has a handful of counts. CDR3 nucleotide sequence: TGTGCCAGCTCACCGGCAAGAAATTCACCCCTCCACTTT. It translates to CASSPARNSPLHF. The chain recombines TRBV18 with TRBJ1-6, with unresolved D. Germline assignment: CDR1 KGHSH and CDR2 LQKENI. Trimming shortened V by 3 bases and J by 7 bases, and 7 bases separated the two germline ends. This CDR3 region has 13 residues.

CDR3 sequence: CAWSVLGGYEQYF. CDR3 nucleotides: TGTGCCTGGAGTGTACTCGGGGGCTACGAGCAGTACTTC. V and J are TRBV30 and TRBJ2-7, with D possibly matching TRBD2 (6 bases). There are 13 residues in the CDR3. Germline CDR1 GTSNPN, CDR2 SVGIG (reference sequence). V was shortened by 0 bases and J by 3 bases, with 9 bases between the two germline ends.

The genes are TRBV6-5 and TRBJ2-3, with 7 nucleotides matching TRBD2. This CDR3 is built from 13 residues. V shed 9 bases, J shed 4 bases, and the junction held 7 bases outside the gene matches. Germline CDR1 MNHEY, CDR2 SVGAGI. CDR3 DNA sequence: TGTGCCAGTAGAGTTGGGGGGGCAGATACGCAGTATTTT. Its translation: CASRVGGADTQYF.

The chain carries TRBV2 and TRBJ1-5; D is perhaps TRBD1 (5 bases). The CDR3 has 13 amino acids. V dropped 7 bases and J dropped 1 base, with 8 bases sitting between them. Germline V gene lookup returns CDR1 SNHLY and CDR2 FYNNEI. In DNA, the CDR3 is TGTGCCAGCACAGGGTGGAGCAATCAGCCCCAGCATTTT. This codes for CASTGWSNQPQHF.

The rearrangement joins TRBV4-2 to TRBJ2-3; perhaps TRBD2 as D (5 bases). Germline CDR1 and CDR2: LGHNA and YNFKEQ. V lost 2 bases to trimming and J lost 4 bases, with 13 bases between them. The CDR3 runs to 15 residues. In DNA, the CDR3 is TGTGCCAGCAGCCAATCAAGCGGTGGCGCAGATACGCAGTATTTT. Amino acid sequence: CASSQSSGGADTQYF.